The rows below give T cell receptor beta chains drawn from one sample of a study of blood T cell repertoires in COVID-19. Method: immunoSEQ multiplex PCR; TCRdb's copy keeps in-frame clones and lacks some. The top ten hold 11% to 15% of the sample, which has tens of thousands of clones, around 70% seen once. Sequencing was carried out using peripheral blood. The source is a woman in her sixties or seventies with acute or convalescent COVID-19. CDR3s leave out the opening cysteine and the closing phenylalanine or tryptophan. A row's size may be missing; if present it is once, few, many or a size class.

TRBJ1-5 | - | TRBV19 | ASSIVGGTGIQPQH
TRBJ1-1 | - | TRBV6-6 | ASSPGVRNTEAF
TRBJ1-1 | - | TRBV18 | ASSLLGTTGTEAF
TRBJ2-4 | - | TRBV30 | AWSVRGLGLVAKNIQY
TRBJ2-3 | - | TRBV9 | ASSPNSVTDTQY
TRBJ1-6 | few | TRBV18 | ASSPVLSGRDSPLH
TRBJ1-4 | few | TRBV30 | AWSGRGRTNEKLF
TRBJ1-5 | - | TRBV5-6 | ASSLVGTGGTQPQH
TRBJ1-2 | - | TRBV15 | ATSSAGTGGYYGYT
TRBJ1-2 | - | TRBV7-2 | ASSQPGVGAGGYT
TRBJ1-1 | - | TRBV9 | ASSPAQVPEAF
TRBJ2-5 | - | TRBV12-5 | ASGLGSSGPQTQY
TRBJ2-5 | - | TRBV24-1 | ATSDHTGGSKTQY
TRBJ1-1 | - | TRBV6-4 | ASSADREGRAF
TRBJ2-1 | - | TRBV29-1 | SGPPGGTSYNEQF
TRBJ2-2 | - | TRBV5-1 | ASSLSGLGNTGELF
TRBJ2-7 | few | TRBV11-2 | ASSLLYRSYEQY
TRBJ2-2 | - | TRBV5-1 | ASSVTGGNTGELF
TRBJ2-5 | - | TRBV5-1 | ASSQTSGGETQY
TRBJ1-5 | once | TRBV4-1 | ASSRDGQGGETQH
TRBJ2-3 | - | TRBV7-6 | ASSLGPYRTDTQY
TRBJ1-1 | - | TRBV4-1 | ASSLTDRVDGAF
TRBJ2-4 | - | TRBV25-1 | ATGDRAKNIQY
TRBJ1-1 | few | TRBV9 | ASSEIDSPPTEAF
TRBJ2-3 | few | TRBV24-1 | ATSDSSTDTQY
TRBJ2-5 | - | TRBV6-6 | ASSRTTSGGPGDQY
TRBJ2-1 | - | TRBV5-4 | ASSSDSGGVGVEQF
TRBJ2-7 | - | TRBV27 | AIRGLAGGKPYEQY
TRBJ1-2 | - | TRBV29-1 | SVADRLGYGYT
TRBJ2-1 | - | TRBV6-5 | ASTYSGTGYNEQF
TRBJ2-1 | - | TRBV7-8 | ASSLRGLASYNEQF
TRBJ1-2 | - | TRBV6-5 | AGGQADRRNYGYT
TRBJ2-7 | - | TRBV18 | ASSPFRDSPYEQY
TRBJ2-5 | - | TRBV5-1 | ASMTSGGAGQETQY
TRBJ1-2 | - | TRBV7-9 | ASSREPSHT
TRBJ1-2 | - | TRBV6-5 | ASSYSGGIYGYT
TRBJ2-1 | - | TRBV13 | ASSLSGTGDREQF
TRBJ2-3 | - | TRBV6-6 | ASQIRGSGGDTQY
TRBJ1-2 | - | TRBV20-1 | SADEGYGYT
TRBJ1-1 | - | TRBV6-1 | ASSEIGGRNTEAF
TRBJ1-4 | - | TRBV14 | ASSQDRANEKLF
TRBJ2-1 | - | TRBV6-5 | ASGNRGNEQF
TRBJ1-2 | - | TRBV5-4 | ASSRFEQGIGYGYT
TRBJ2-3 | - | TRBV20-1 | SASSLPSTDTQY
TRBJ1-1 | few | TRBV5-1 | ASSLPGQWTPSEAF
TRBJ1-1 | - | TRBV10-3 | AISWTGLNTEAF
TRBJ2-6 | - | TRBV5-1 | ASSLGSSGANVLT
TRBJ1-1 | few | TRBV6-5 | ASRWDIAAF
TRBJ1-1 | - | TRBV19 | ASSQGQLPAAF
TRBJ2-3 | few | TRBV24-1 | ATSDYGTSGGADTQY
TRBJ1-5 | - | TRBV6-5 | ASLNRAGQPQH
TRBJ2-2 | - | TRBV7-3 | ASSSGLADTGELF
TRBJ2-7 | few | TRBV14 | ASSLGQLYEQY
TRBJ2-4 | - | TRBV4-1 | ASSQGHGGSAKNIQY